This T cell receptor (beta chain) originates from a study of cytomegalovirus exposure and HLA in healthy donors. Assay: immunoSEQ multiplex PCR; the TCRdb copy retains only in-frame clones and omits some. The table shows under 250,000 clones, with roughly 85% occurring only once. Sequences were obtained from PBMCs. The TCR sequence derives from a woman between 18 and 30 years old in good health and CMV-seronegative.

The DNA of the CDR3 is TGCGCCAGCAGCTTTACAGGGCCAACCTCCAATGAGCAGTTCTTC. Its translation: CASSFTGPTSNEQFF. V usage is TRBV5-1 and J usage is TRBJ2-1; a weak D match, TRBD1 (6 bases). In germline, CDR1 is SGHRS, CDR2 YFSETQ. Trimming cost V 2 bases and J 6 bases, with 15 bases left between them. The CDR3 length is 15 residues.